This T cell receptor (beta chain) was observed in a study of OX40 agonist ivuxolimab in advanced cancers. Trimming at V came to 4 bases and at J to 0 bases, leaving 8 bases not matched to a gene. The CDR3 runs to 15 residues. Germline V gives CDR1 GTSNPN, CDR2 SVGIG (reference sequence). Method: immunoSEQ multiplex PCR; TCRdb's copy keeps in-frame clones and lacks some. The sample holds about 79,000 clones, roughly 87% seen once. This chain uses TRBV30 with TRBJ2-7; 8 bases match TRBD1. The source is an adult with an advanced solid tumor such as melanoma, head and neck, liver or kidney cancer. This specimen consisted of CD4+ or CD8+ T cells sorted from blood, obtained in a trial of the OX40 agonist ivuxolimab. CDR3: CAWTAGGFLSYEQYF. In DNA, the CDR3 is TGTGCCTGGACTGCAGGGGGCTTCCTCTCCTACGAGCAGTACTTC. The variable domain in full, with the rest retrieved from reference TRBV30 and TRBJ2-7, is SQTIHQWPATLVQPVGSPLSLECTVEGTSNPNLYWYRQAAGRGLQLLFYSVGIGQISSEVPQNLSASRPQDRQFILSSKKLLLSDSGFYLCAWTAGGFLSYEQYFGPGTRLTVT.